This T cell receptor beta chain was documented in a study of T cells in Graves' hyperthyroidism and ophthalmopathy. About the study: Sampling of peripheral blood happened at initial diagnosis, prior to any treatment.

The TCR beta CDR3 regions underwent amplification using RNA transcripts as the source. HTBI primers drove first-round RT-PCR of the TCR CDR3. MiXCR, run by TCRdb on the multiplex PCR reads, gives a single entry per CDR3 protein. Of approximately 610,000 distinct CDR3 sequences listed, approximately 14% are singletons. The study, taken as a whole, reports: Ophthalmopathy onset followed model prediction by a median approximately six months. Blood also carried most thyroid clonotypes expanded above 0.001.

This clonotype was recorded many times. Its antigen remains unidentified. The sequence was collected from a woman aged 35 to 49 with Graves' ophthalmopathy. Specimen: blood.

Here the CDR3 DNA reads TGCGCCAGCACCCCAGTAGGCGATGCCTATGGCTACACCTTC. It encodes CASTPVGDAYGYTF. The chain links TRBV4-1 to TRBJ1-2, with D uncertain. CDR1 and CDR2 (germline): MGHRA, YSYEKL. CDR3 size: 14 residues. V dropped 7 bases and J dropped 4 bases, with 16 bases sitting between them.